Below are 9 T cell receptor beta chains sequenced from a single sample in a study of cytomegalovirus exposure and HLA in healthy donors. PCR amplification relied on 60 Vbeta primers (plus 13 Jbeta primers). The data were produced by immunoSEQ multiplex PCR, yet TCRdb's version contains in-frame clones alone and is incomplete. The table records about 130,000 clones, approximately 90% of them present only once. Source material: PBMCs. The source of these receptors is a woman aged 25 to 39 in good health and CMV-seronegative.

A remark on this clone: The same CDR3 can be traced to other DNA sequences in this sample. This rearrangement joins TRBV5-4 to TRBJ2-3, with 9 nucleotides matching TRBD1. The V gene's germline CDR1 is SGHNT and CDR2 YYREEE (reference sequence). The CDR3 spans 14 residues. The ends lost 2 bases at V and 3 bases at J; junction bases unmatched: 1. Here the CDR3 reads CASSLQGATDTQYF. In nucleotides, the CDR3 is TGTGCCAGCAGCTTACAGGGGGCAACAGATACGCAGTATTTT.

This chain uses TRBV29-1 with TRBJ2-7; 7 bases fit TRBD1. Germline-derived CDR1 and CDR2 are SQVTM and ANQGSEA. CDR3 length equals 13 residues. Trimming at V came to 7 bases and at J to 2 bases, leaving 8 bases not matched to a gene. For the CDR3, the DNA is TGCAGCGCTAGGACAGGTAGTACCTACGAGCAGTACTTC. Its translation: CSARTGSTYEQYF.

V gene TRBV19 combines with J gene TRBJ2-5, with a possible D match to TRBD1 (6 bases). Judging by the DNA end, TRBJ2-7 fits better; the J call may be wrong. CDR3 length: 15 amino acids. Germline CDR1 LNHDA, CDR2 SQIVND (reference sequence). CDR3 loop: CATRWGSQGTYEQYF. The DNA for the CDR3 is TGTGCCACAAGGTGGGGGTCCCAGGGGACCTACGAGCAGTACTTC.

The V call is TRBV6-1, the J call TRBJ2-5, with TRBD2 as a possible D gene (6 bases). The V end was cut by 4 bases, the J end by 2 bases, with 8 bases between. The CDR3 length is 13 residues. CDR1 is MNHNS, CDR2 SASEGT, per germline. CDR3 in DNA: TGTGCCAGCAGTGGGGCGGGGCAAGAGACCCAGTACTTC. It codes for CASSGAGQETQYF.

The chain uses TRBV27 and TRBJ2-1; 9 bases agree with TRBD2. The CDR3 is 13 residues long. Germline V gene data show CDR1 as MNHEY and CDR2 as SMNVEV (reference sequence). V trimming: 3 bases; J trimming: 10 bases; junction bases outside the gene matches: 4. CDR3 DNA: TGTGCCAGCAGTTTGGGGACTAGCCGGGAGCAGTTCTTC. Translated: CASSLGTSREQFF.

The chain uses TRBV28 and TRBJ2-1; possible D gene TRBD1, 6 bases. Trimming cost V 4 bases and J 0 bases, with 10 bases left between them. This CDR3 contains 15 residues. Germline-derived CDR1 and CDR2 are MDHEN and SYDVKM. The CDR3 nucleotides are TGTGCCAGCAGTTCCCTACAGGGCTCCTACAATGAGCAGTTCTTC. Translation: CASSSLQGSYNEQFF. The full variable domain, its missing parts supplied by reference TRBV28 and TRBJ2-1, is DVKVTQSSRYLVKRTGEKVFLECVQDMDHENMFWYRQDPGLGLRLIYFSYDVKMKEKGDIPEGYSVSREKKERFSLILESASTNQTSMYLCASSSLQGSYNEQFFGPGTRLTVL.

The J gene is TRBJ1-2, the V gene TRBV4-3; a possible D gene is TRBD1 (5 bases). Trimming stripped 5 bases from V and 5 bases from J, with 18 bases between. CDR3 length: 15 residues. Per germline, CDR1 LGHNA and CDR2 YSLEER. CDR3 bases: TGCGCCAGCAGCTATAGCCGGGGGGATAGGTATGGCTACACCTTC. This gives the protein CASSYSRGDRYGYTF.

The rearrangement links TRBV5-3 to TRBJ2-7; no definite D call. TRBV5-3 is an ORF, and what it does is uncertain. The CDR3 runs to 10 residues. The V and J ends lost 10 bases and 5 bases respectively, with 10 bases between them. The CDR3 spells CAGIEDEQYF. CDR3 sequence (DNA): TGTGCCGGAATAGAAGACGAGCAGTACTTC.

This clone was picked up a small number of times. The chain uses TRBV28 and TRBJ2-1; D perhaps matches TRBD2 (5 bases). The V end lost 10 bases, the J end lost 0 bases, and 16 bases lay between the germline ends. Per germline, CDR1 MDHEN and CDR2 SYDVKM. The CDR3 has 15 residues. The CDR3 loop is CATRRLSISYNEQFF. The CDR3 DNA follows: TGTGCCACTCGCCGACTATCCATCTCCTACAATGAGCAGTTCTTC.